The source of this T cell receptor (beta chain) is a study of blood T cell repertoires in COVID-19. In the study overall: From the United States, Italy and Spain came samples of acute and convalescent COVID-19. T cells, B-cell-depleted T cells, or PBMCs provided the cDNA or gDNA that served as material.

Germline CDR1 is LNHDA and CDR2 is SQIVND (reference sequence). Trimming left V 6 bases short and J 6 bases short, with 20 bases between. There are 15 residues in the CDR3. In the study's own analysis: How many nucleated cells were present was estimated from reference gene primer amplification. Generated by immunoSEQ multiplex PCR, the TCRdb table keeps only in-frame clones and is missing some. That table furnishes V, J and clone size, whereas the DNA furnished D and trimming. The repertoire holds some 150,000 clones, with about 86% as singletons. The chain links TRBV19 to TRBJ1-2, with D possibly TRBD1 on 6 matching bases. This receptor was taken from a woman aged 55-75 years with acute or convalescent COVID-19. The specimen was peripheral blood. The CDR3 loop reads CASRRGGEVPHGYTF. DNA of the CDR3: TGTGCCAGTAGGAGGGGGGGCGAGGTCCCCCATGGCTACACCTTC.